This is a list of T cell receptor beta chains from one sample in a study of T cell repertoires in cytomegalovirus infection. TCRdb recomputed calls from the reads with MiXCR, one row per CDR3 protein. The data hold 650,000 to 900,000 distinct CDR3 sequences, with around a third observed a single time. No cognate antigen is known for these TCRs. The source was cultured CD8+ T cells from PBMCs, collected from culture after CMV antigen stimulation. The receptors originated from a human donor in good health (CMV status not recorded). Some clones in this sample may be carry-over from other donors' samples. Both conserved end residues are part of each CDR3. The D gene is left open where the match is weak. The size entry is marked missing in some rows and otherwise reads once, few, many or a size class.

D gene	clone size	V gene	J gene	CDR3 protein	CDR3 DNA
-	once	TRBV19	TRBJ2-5	CASSSNRGGRETQYF	TGTGCCAGTAGTTCCAACAGGGGGGGCAGGGAGACCCAGTACTTC
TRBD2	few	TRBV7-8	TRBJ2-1	CASSLPTSGGPKQQFF	TGTGCCAGCAGCTTACCCACTAGCGGGGGACCCAAGCAGCAGTTCTTC
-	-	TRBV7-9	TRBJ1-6	CASSSRHEDKSPLHF	TGTGCCAGCAGCTCTAGACACGAGGATAAGTCACCCCTCCACTTT
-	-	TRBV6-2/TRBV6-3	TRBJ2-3	CASRTGLYTDTQYF	TGTGCCAGCCGAACAGGGCTTTACACAGATACGCAGTATTTT
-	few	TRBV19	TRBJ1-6	CASRRDGNSPLHF	TGTGCCAGTAGACGGGACGGGAATTCACCCCTCCACTTT
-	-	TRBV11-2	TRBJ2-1	CASSLVPYDGDYNEQFF	TGTGCCAGCAGCCTAGTGCCCTACGACGGGGATTACAATGAGCAGTTCTTC
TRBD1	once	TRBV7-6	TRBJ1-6	CASSDTGTGGNSPLHF	TGTGCCAGCAGCGATACCGGGACAGGGGGTAATTCACCCCTCCACTTT
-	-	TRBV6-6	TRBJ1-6	CASSYSGGTADSPLHF	TGTGCCAGCAGTTACTCAGGCGGGACGGCGGATTCACCCCTCCACTTT
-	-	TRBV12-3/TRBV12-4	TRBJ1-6	CASRRVSLNSPLHF	TGTGCCAGCAGGAGGGTTAGCCTCAATTCACCCCTCCACTTT
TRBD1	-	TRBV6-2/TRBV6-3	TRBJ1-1	CASSRDRLHTEAFF	TGTGCCAGCAGTAGGGACAGGCTACACACTGAAGCTTTCTTT
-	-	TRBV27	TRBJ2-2	CASSFSPMEPTGELFF	TGTGCCAGCAGTTTTAGCCCAATGGAACCCACCGGGGAGCTGTTTTTT
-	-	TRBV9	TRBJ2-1	CASSVTGSYNEQFF	TGTGCCAGCAGCGTAACGGGCTCCTACAATGAGCAGTTCTTC
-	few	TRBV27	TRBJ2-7	CASSSGFEQYF	TGTGCCAGCAGTTCAGGTTTCGAGCAGTACTTC
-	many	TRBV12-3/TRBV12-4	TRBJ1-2	CATRPLSYGYTF	TGTGCCACGCGCCCGCTGAGCTATGGCTACACCTTC
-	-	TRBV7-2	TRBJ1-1	CASSWDDSGTEAFF	TGTGCCAGCAGCTGGGATGACTCGGGGACTGAAGCTTTCTTT
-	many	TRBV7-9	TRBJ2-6	CASSLRQAGANVLTF	TGTGCCAGCAGCTTAAGACAGGCTGGGGCCAACGTCCTGACTTTC
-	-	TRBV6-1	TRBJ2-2	CASSYQSGTTNTGELFF	TGTGCCAGCAGTTATCAGAGCGGGACAACGAACACCGGGGAGCTGTTTTTT
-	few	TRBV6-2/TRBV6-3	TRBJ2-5	CATWTVQETQYF	TGTGCCACCTGGACGGTTCAAGAGACCCAGTACTTC
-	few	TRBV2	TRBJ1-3	CASLGRGTIYF	TGTGCCAGCCTGGGGAGGGGAACCATATATTTT
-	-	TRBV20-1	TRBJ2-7	CSARDRQGPGSYEQYF	TGCAGTGCTAGAGACCGGCAGGGGCCGGGCTCCTACGAGCAGTACTTC
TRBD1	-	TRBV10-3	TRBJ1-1	CAISPDRGRTEAFF	TGTGCCATCAGCCCGGACAGGGGGCGGACTGAAGCTTTCTTT
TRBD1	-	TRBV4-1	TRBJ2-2	CASSQAQGATGELFF	TGCGCCAGCAGCCAAGCTCAGGGGGCGACCGGGGAGCTGTTTTTT
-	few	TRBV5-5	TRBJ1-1	CASSLQLGWTEAFF	TGTGCCAGCAGCTTGCAGCTGGGTTGGACTGAAGCTTTCTTT
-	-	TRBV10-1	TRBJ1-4	CASSRGGRGEKLFF	TGCGCCAGCAGTCGGGGAGGTCGGGGTGAAAAACTGTTTTTT
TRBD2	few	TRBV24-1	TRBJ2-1	CATGLAGANEQFF	TGTGCCACAGGACTAGCGGGGGCAAATGAGCAGTTCTTC
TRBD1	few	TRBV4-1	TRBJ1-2	CASSQGDSFYGYTF	TGCGCCAGCAGCCAAGGGGACAGCTTCTATGGCTACACCTTC
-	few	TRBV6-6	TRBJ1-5	CASSYNPDRYQPQHF	TGTGCCAGCAGTTACAACCCCGACCGGTATCAGCCCCAGCATTTT
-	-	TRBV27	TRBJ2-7	CASSFWGSYEQYF	TGTGCCAGCAGTTTTTGGGGCTCATACGAGCAGTACTTC
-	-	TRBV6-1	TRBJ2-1	CASSEAGGRKNEQFF	TGTGCCAGCAGTGAAGCGGGGGGGCGCAAAAATGAGCAGTTCTTC
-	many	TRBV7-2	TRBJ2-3	CASSPPGRDGRWDTQYF	TGTGCCAGCAGCCCCCCCGGCCGGGACGGACGTTGGGATACGCAGTATTTT
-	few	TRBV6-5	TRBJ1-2	CASKTGHNYGYTF	TGTGCCAGCAAAACAGGCCATAACTATGGCTACACCTTC
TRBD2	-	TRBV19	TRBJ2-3	CASSFPKRGTWTDTQYF	TGTGCCAGTAGTTTCCCAAAGCGGGGGACCTGGACAGATACGCAGTATTTT
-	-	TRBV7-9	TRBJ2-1	CASSLVWGPSSYNEQFF	TGTGCCAGCAGCTTAGTTTGGGGGCCCAGCTCCTACAATGAGCAGTTCTTC
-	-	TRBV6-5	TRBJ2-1	CASSYGGRGNEQFF	TGTGCCAGCAGTTACGGGGGGAGGGGGAATGAGCAGTTCTTC
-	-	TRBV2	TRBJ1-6	CASSDRANAHNSPLHF	TGTGCCAGCAGTGACAGGGCGAACGCTCATAATTCACCCCTCCACTTT
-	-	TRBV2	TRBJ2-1	CASSALVVLNEQFF	TGTGCCAGCAGTGCCCTGGTAGTCCTCAATGAGCAGTTCTTC
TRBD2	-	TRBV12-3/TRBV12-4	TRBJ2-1	CANSLRLAGGFYNEQFF	TGTGCCAACAGTTTAAGACTAGCGGGGGGTTTTTACAATGAGCAGTTCTTC
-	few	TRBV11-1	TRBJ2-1	CASSWTEGTPGHEQFF	TGTGCCAGCAGCTGGACGGAGGGGACCCCCGGCCATGAGCAGTTCTTC
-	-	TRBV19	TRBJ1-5	CATVEGRVNQPQHF	TGTGCCACCGTAGAAGGGCGGGTCAATCAGCCCCAGCATTTT
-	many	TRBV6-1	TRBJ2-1	CASSGTGSGSYNEQFF	TGTGCCAGCAGTGGGACGGGCTCGGGGTCCTACAATGAGCAGTTCTTC
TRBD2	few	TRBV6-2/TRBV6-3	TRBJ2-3	CASSPLGTSGPTDTQYF	TGTGCCAGCAGTCCCCTCGGGACTAGCGGACCCACAGATACGCAGTATTTT
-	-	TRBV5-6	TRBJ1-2	CASSFPAEKYGYTF	TGTGCCAGCAGCTTCCCAGCGGAGAAGTATGGCTACACCTTC
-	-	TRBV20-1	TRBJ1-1	CSAREPRGVTEAFF	TGCAGTGCTAGGGAGCCCCGGGGAGTCACTGAAGCTTTCTTT
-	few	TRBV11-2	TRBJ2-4	CASSLDNFGTTDLGNIQYF	TGTGCCAGCAGCTTAGATAACTTCGGGACGACGGATCTCGGAAACATTCAGTACTTC
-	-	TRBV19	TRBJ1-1	CASSPARGGREAFF	TGTGCCAGTAGTCCAGCTAGGGGGGGACGAGAAGCTTTCTTT
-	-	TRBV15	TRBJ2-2	CATSRPPMTAGELFF	TGTGCCACCAGCAGACCTCCTATGACCGCCGGGGAGCTGTTTTTT
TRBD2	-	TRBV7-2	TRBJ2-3	CANSLPGLAVSGLAGGPADTQYF	TGTGCCAACAGCTTACCGGGACTAGCGGTTTCCGGACTAGCGGGGGGGCCCGCAGATACGCAGTATTTT
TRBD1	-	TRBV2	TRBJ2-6	CASRTGASVSGANVLTF	TGTGCCAGCAGAACAGGGGCCTCGGTCTCTGGGGCCAACGTCCTGACTTTC
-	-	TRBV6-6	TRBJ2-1	CVSSYIPNEQFF	TGTGTCAGCAGTTACATCCCAAATGAGCAGTTCTTC
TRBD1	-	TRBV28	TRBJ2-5	CASSLGQLNQETQYF	TGTGCCAGCAGTTTGGGACAGCTAAACCAAGAGACCCAGTACTTC
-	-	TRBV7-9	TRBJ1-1	CASRSPAGGNTEAFF	TGTGCCAGCAGATCCCCAGCGGGCGGGAACACTGAAGCTTTCTTT
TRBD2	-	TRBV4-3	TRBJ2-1	CASSQDGGTGGSSYNEQFF	TGCGCCAGCAGCCAAGATGGGGGTACGGGGGGGAGCTCCTACAATGAGCAGTTCTTC
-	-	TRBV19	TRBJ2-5	CASKGLWDQETQYF	TGTGCCAGTAAGGGACTCTGGGACCAAGAGACCCAGTACTTC